These 21 T cell receptor beta chains originate from one sample sequenced in a study of cytomegalovirus exposure and HLA in healthy donors. The assay was immunoSEQ multiplex PCR, and TCRdb's table has in-frame clones only and misses some. The data hold about 140,000 clones, with approximately 84% observed a single time. Sequenced material: PBMCs. The source is a man aged 25-45 years in good health and CMV-seropositive.

The rearrangement uses TRBV10-3 and TRBJ2-7; D gene ambiguous. Germline values: CDR1 ENHRY, CDR2 SYGVKD. The CDR3 runs to 12 residues. Trimming took off 4 bases at V and 4 bases at J, with 8 bases between the two ends. This chain's CDR3 is CAISASVYEQYF. CDR3 nucleotide sequence: TGTGCCATCAGTGCCAGTGTTTACGAGCAGTACTTC.

This clone was detected a few times. The chain combines TRBV6-5 with TRBJ1-5, with TRBD1 identical over 7 bases. V lost 5 bases to trimming and J lost 5 bases; unmatched junction nucleotides: 6. CDR3 size: 14 residues. Germline values: CDR1 MNHEY, CDR2 SVGAGI. CDR3 residues: CASSTGVGDQPQHF. For the CDR3, the DNA is TGTGCCAGCAGTACAGGGGTTGGGGATCAGCCCCAGCATTTT.

The rearrangement joins TRBV11-1 to TRBJ2-2; 9 bases map to TRBD1. This CDR3 has 16 amino acids. Trimming at V came to 4 bases and at J to 4 bases, leaving 7 bases not matched to a gene. Germline V CDR1 and CDR2: SGHAT, FQDESV (reference sequence). The CDR3 is CASSSRDRAATGELFF. DNA of the CDR3: TGTGCCAGCAGCTCCCGGGACAGGGCGGCCACCGGGGAGCTGTTTTTT.

The CDR3 loop is CASSLKFWGPVGEAFF. The CDR3 DNA is TGTGCCAGCAGCTTAAAGTTCTGGGGGCCCGTCGGTGAAGCTTTCTTT. The rearrangement links TRBV7-2 to TRBJ1-1, with D maybe TRBD1 (6 bases). The CDR3 covers 16 residues. Germline lookup yields CDR1 SGHTA and CDR2 FQGNSA. Trimming cost V 2 bases and J 7 bases, with 20 bases left between them.

The chain uses TRBV5-1 and TRBJ1-1; 9 bases are shared with TRBD1. Germline CDR1 and CDR2: SGHRS and YFSETQ. Trimming took 4 bases from V and 3 from J; bases not matched to a gene: 4. This CDR3 has 14 residues. CDR3 in DNA: TGCGCCAGCAGCAGGGGACAGGGATACACTGAAGCTTTCTTT. Residues: CASSRGQGYTEAFF.

This chain uses TRBV9 with TRBJ2-7; 11 nucleotides line up with TRBD2. The trim removed 4 bases at V and 6 bases at J, leaving 9 bases unmatched. There are 15 residues in the CDR3. Germline CDR1 and CDR2: SGDLS and YYNGEE. The CDR3 DNA reads as TGTGCCAGCAGCTTCACTAGCGGGAGTGCCTCCGAGCAGTACTTC. Amino acid sequence: CASSFTSGSASEQYF.

The CDR3 region has the DNA TGCAGCGTTGAAGAGCCAGGAAGCACCTACGAGCAGTACTTC. It specifies CSVEEPGSTYEQYF. This chain uses TRBV29-1 with TRBJ2-7; D gene uncertain. Germline CDR1 reads SQVTM; CDR2 reads ANQGSEA. Trimming shortened V by 0 bases and J by 2 bases, and 11 bases separated the two germline ends. The CDR3 is 14 residues long.

This rearrangement joins TRBV12-5 to TRBJ1-2; tentatively, D is TRBD1 (5 bases). V lost 1 base, J lost 0 bases, and 12 bases lay in between. Germline assignment: CDR1 LGHNT and CDR2 FRNRAP. The CDR3 consists of 16 residues. The CDR3: CASGLDRTHANYGYTF. Here the CDR3 DNA reads TGTGCTAGTGGTTTGGACAGGACCCACGCTAACTATGGCTACACCTTC.

This clone was detected ten times or more. The J gene is TRBJ1-1, the V gene TRBV27, with a possible D match to TRBD1 (5 bases). The V gene lost 8 bases and the J gene lost 0 bases, with 10 bases spanning the gap. CDR3 length: 13 residues. Germline CDR1 MNHEY, CDR2 SMNVEV (reference sequence). Here the CDR3 reads CASGGVMNTEAFF. Here the CDR3 DNA reads TGTGCCAGCGGAGGGGTTATGAACACTGAAGCTTTCTTT.

The rearrangement links TRBV7-6 to TRBJ2-1; tentative D call: TRBD1 (5 bases). Trimming pared 1 base from V and 8 bases from J, leaving 15 bases between. Germline CDR1 SGHVS, CDR2 FNYEAQ. CDR3 size: 15 residues. CDR3 sequence: CASSLEGAPGYEQFF. For the CDR3, the DNA is TGTGCCAGCAGCTTAGAAGGGGCGCCGGGTTATGAGCAGTTCTTC.

For this clone: Additional DNA sequences in this sample encode the identical CDR3. The chain links TRBV7-6 to TRBJ2-1; D not resolved. This CDR3 comprises 15 residues. V was trimmed by 1 base and J by 0 bases, leaving 7 bases between them. Germline CDR1 and CDR2: SGHVS and FNYEAQ. The CDR3 sequence: CASSLGGTSYNEQFF. The CDR3 DNA sequence: TGTGCCAGCAGCTTAGGCGGCACCTCCTACAATGAGCAGTTCTTC.

The V and J genes are TRBV7-9 and TRBJ2-7; TRBD1 might be the D (7 bases). The CDR3 totals 17 residues. Germline V lookup: CDR1 SEHNR, CDR2 FQNEAQ (reference sequence). The V gene lost 5 bases and the J gene lost 1 base, with 21 bases spanning the gap. Written as DNA, the CDR3 is TGTGCCAGCAGCCTTAGGGGGGACAGCTTATTATCCTACGAGCAGTACTTC. This encodes CASSLRGDSLLSYEQYF. The variable domain in full, completed from reference TRBV7-9 and TRBJ2-7, reads DTGVSQNPRHKITKRGQNVTFRCDPISEHNRLYWYRQTLGQGPEFLTYFQNEAQLEKSRLLSDRFSAERPKGSFSTLEIQRTEQGDSAMYLCASSLRGDSLLSYEQYFGPGTRLTVT.

A note on this clone: This sample also contains other DNA sequences that code for the same CDR3. This chain joins TRBV5-1 and TRBJ2-1; 15 positions match TRBD2. CDR3 length: 15 residues. CDR1 SGHRS and CDR2 YFSETQ come from the germline V gene. V dropped 4 bases and J dropped 7; count of bases not matched to a gene: 3. The CDR3, as DNA: TGCGCCAGCAGCCCCGGACTAGCGGGAGGGAATGAGCAGTTCTTC. This codes for CASSPGLAGGNEQFF.

The chain has TRBV10-1 and TRBJ2-7, with 13 bases that match TRBD2. The CDR3 loop spans 15 amino acids. J gave up 2 bases and V 11 bases, and 9 bases lay outside the gene matches. Germline CDR1 WNHNN, CDR2 SYGVQD (reference sequence). The CDR3 region has the DNA TGCGCCCGGATGGAGACTAGCGGGGGGCCCTACGAGCAGTACTTC. Residues: CARMETSGGPYEQYF.

The V and J genes are TRBV2 and TRBJ2-3, with 9 bases identical to TRBD2. CDR1 is SNHLY and CDR2 is FYNNEI in the germline V gene. CDR3 length: 13 amino acids. The junction had 6 bases not matched to a gene; V was cut back by 8 bases and J by 6 bases. The CDR3 sequence: CASCTSGWDTQYF. CDR3 nucleotides: TGTGCCAGCTGTACTAGCGGGTGGGATACGCAGTATTTT.

This clone was seen only a few times. V gene TRBV18 combines with J gene TRBJ1-1; D gene unclear. V shed 2 bases and J shed 2 bases, with 9 bases lying between them. Germline V gene sequence: CDR1 KGHSH, CDR2 LQKENI. The CDR3 is made up of 14 amino acids. CDR3 coding DNA: TGTGCCAGCTCACCATCTTCGGTCAACACTGAAGCTTTCTTT. It yields the protein CASSPSSVNTEAFF.

The V gene is TRBV4-2, the J gene TRBJ2-7, with 11 bases identical to TRBD2. There are 17 residues in the CDR3. J lost 5 bases, V lost 0 bases, and 9 bases had no gene match. Germline CDR1 is LGHNA and CDR2 is YNFKEQ. The CDR3 here is CASSQEPWTSGSHEQYF. CDR3 nucleotides: TGTGCCAGCAGCCAAGAGCCGTGGACTAGCGGGTCCCACGAGCAGTACTTC.

V gene TRBV27 combines with J gene TRBJ2-7; the match to TRBD1 covers 8 bases. From germline, CDR1 is MNHEY and CDR2 SMNVEV (reference sequence). CDR3 size: 15 residues. Unmatched junction bases numbered 7, after V lost 5 bases and J lost 1 base. The CDR3: CASSLGQGRSYEQYF. In nucleotides, the CDR3 is TGTGCCAGCAGTCTCGGACAGGGCAGGTCCTACGAGCAGTACTTC.

The CDR3 spells CASSLGQGGNEQFF. The CDR3 DNA reads TGCGCCAGCAGCTTGGGACAGGGGGGCAATGAGCAGTTCTTC. The chain joins TRBV5-1 to TRBJ2-1; 9 positions agree with TRBD1. This CDR3 has 14 residues. The germline V gene has CDR1 SGHRS and CDR2 YFSETQ. V was pared by 0 bases and J by 6 bases, with 1 base of the junction left unmatched.

This clone was recorded once. The chain is built from TRBV7-3 and TRBJ2-1; TRBD2 might be the D (6 bases). This CDR3 region has 17 residues. CDR1 is SGHTA and CDR2 is FQGTGA in the germline V gene. V was clipped by 4 bases and J by 8 bases, with 24 bases between them. The chain's CDR3 is CASSSPSRETITDEQFF. In DNA form, the CDR3 reads TGTGCCAGCAGCTCCCCATCGCGGGAAACCATCACGGATGAGCAGTTCTTC. Full variable domain (rest looked up from reference TRBV7-3 and TRBJ2-1): GAGVSQTPSNKVTEKGKYVELRCDPISGHTALYWYRQSLGQGPEFLIYFQGTGAADDSGLPNDRFFAVRPEGSVSTLKIQRTERGDSAVYLCASSSPSRETITDEQFFGPGTRLTVL.

This clone was seen a few times. The V and J genes are TRBV6-5 and TRBJ1-6, with 11 nucleotides matching TRBD1. V trimming: 2 bases; J trimming: 7 bases; junction bases outside the gene matches: 1. The CDR3 totals 15 residues. Germline-derived CDR1 and CDR2 are MNHEY and SVGAGI. In DNA, the CDR3 is TGTGCCAGCAGTTACCGGGACAGGGGGAATTCACCCCTCCACTTT. Amino acid sequence: CASSYRDRGNSPLHF.